This T cell receptor (beta chain) was obtained from a study of Ad26.COV2.S vaccination and SARS-CoV-2 variants. Across the study: Sample donor was a member of the COV1001 Ad26.COV2.S trial arm.

Regarding treatment: roughly 18 received Ad26.COV2.S at low or high dose, single or two shots; a few received placebo; per-sample allocation not given. Sampling was performed 63 days after the first vaccine or placebo injection. Clones were sequenced by immunoSEQ multiplex PCR, and TCRdb holds only the in-frame ones, with some missing. This table has around 500,000 clones, about 88% appearing once. This clone was detected only once. Between the trimmed V and J ends, which lost 4 bases and 2 bases, there was a span of 13 bases. CDR3 size: 15 residues. Germline V gene lookup returns CDR1 SGHNT and CDR2 YYREEE (reference sequence).

The chain employs TRBV5-4 and TRBJ2-1, with a weak D call TRBD1 (6 bases). The material sequenced was peripheral blood, taken in a trial of Ad26.COV2.S vaccine versus placebo. The receptor's source is a person aged 18 to 65 who received the Ad26.COV2.S COVID-19 vaccine or a placebo. The CDR3 DNA sequence: TGTGCCAGCAGCCGTGATACAGGGCCCTACAATGAGCAGTTCTTC. This sequence encodes CASSRDTGPYNEQFF.